This T cell receptor beta chain was identified in a study of blood T cell repertoires in COVID-19. Some clones are missing from TCRdb's copy, which holds only in-frame ones; the method was immunoSEQ multiplex PCR. This sample carries hundreds of thousands of clones, roughly nine tenths of them seen once, and the ten largest clones take around 1.5%. The CDR3 is made up of 13 amino acids. CDR1 is SGHNT and CDR2 is YYREEE in the germline V gene (reference sequence). V gave up 4 bases and J gave up 5 bases, with 12 bases separating them. The rearrangement links TRBV5-4 to TRBJ1-1, with D perhaps TRBD1 (5 bases). The sample taken for sequencing was peripheral blood. This TCR was sampled from a woman aged 60-70 years who had recovered from COVID-19. The DNA of the CDR3 is TGTGCCAGCAGCCCGGGGGGGTGGACTGAAGCTTTCTTT. Translation: CASSPGGWTEAFF.